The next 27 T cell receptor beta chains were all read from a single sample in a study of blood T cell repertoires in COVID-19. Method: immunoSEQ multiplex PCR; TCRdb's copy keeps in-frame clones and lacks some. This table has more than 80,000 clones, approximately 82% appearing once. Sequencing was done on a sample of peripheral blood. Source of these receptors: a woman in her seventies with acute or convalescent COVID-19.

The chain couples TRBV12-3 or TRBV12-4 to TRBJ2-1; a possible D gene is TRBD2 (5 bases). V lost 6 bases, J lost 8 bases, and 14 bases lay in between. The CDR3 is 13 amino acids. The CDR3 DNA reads TGTGCCAGCAGCCCGCTGGGGAGCGATGAGCAGTTCTTC. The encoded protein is CASSPLGSDEQFF.

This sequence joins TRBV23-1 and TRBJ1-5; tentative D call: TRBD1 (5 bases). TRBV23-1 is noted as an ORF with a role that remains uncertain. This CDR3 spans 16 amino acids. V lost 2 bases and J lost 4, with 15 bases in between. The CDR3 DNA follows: TGCGCCAGCAGTCAAAAGCCTAAAGGGACTAATCAGCCCCAGCATTTT. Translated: CASSQKPKGTNQPQHF.

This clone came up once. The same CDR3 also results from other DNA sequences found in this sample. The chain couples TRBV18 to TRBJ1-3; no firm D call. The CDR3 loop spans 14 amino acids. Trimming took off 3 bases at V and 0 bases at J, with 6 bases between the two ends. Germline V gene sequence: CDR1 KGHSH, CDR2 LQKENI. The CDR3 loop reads CASSPGSSGNTIYF. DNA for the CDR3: TGTGCCAGCTCACCGGGGAGCTCTGGAAACACCATATATTTT.

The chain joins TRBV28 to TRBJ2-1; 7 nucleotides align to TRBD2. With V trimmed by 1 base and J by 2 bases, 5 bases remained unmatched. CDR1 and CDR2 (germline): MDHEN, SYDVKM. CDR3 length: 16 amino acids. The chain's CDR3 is CASSLFASGTYNEQFF. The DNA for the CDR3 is TGTGCCAGCAGTTTATTCGCTAGCGGAACCTACAATGAGCAGTTCTTC.

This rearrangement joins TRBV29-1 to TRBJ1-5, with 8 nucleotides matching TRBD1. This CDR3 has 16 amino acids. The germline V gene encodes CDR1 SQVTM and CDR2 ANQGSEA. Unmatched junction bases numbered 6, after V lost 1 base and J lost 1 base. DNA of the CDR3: TGCAGCGTTGAAGGATTCCGGACAGGGAGCAATCAGCCCCAGCATTTT. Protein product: CSVEGFRTGSNQPQHF. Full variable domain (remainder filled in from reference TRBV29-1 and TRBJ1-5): SAVISQKPSRDICQRGTSLTIQCQVDSQVTMMFWYRQQPGQSLTLIATANQGSEATYESGFVIDKFPISRPNLTFSTLTVSNMSPEDSSIYLCSVEGFRTGSNQPQHFGDGTRLSIL.

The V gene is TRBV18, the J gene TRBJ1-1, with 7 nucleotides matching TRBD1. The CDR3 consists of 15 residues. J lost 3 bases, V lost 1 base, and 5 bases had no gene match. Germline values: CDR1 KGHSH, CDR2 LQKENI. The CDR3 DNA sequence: TGTGCCAGCTCACCACTCGAGGGGGCGGACACTGAAGCTTTCTTT. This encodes CASSPLEGADTEAFF.

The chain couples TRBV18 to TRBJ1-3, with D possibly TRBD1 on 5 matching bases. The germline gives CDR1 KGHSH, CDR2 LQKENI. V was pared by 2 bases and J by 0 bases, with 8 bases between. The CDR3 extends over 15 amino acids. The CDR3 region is CASSPTGASGNTIYF. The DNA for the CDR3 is TGTGCCAGCTCACCAACTGGGGCCTCTGGAAACACCATATATTTT. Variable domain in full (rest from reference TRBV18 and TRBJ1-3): NAGVMQNPRHLVRRRGQEARLRCSPMKGHSHVYWYRQLPEEGLKFMVYLQKENIIDESGMPKERFSAEFPKEGPSILRIQQVVRGDSAAYFCASSPTGASGNTIYFGEGSWLTVV.

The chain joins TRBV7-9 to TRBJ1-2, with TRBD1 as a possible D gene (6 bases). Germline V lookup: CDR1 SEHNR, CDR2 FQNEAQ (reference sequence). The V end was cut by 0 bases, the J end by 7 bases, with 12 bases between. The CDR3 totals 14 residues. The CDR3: CASSLATGYVGYTF. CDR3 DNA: TGTGCCAGCAGCTTAGCCACAGGGTACGTTGGCTACACCTTC.

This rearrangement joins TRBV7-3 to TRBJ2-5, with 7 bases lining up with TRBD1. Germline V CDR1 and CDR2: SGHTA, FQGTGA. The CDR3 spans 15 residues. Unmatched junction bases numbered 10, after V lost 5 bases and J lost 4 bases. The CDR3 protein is CASSHKGQMGETQYF. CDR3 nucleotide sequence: TGTGCCAGCAGCCACAAGGGACAGATGGGAGAGACCCAGTACTTC.

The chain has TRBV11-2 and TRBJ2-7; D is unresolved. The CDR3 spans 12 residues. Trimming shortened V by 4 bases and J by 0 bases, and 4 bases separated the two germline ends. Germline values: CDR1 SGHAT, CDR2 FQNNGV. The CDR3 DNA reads TGTGCCAGCAGCTCCAGCTCCTACGAGCAGTACTTC. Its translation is CASSSSSYEQYF.

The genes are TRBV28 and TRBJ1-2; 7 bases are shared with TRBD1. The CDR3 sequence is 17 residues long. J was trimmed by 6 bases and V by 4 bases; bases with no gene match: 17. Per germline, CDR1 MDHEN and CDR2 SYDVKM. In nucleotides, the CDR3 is TGTGCCAGCAGTTACCCGGACGGGGACCGCAGGGGGAATGGCTACACCTTC. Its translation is CASSYPDGDRRGNGYTF.

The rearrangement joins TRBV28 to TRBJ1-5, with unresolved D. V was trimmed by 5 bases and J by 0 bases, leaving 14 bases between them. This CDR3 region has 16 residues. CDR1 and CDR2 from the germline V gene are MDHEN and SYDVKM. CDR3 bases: TGTGCCAGCAGTACCCCCGGAGACTATAGCAATCAGCCCCAGCATTTT. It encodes CASSTPGDYSNQPQHF.

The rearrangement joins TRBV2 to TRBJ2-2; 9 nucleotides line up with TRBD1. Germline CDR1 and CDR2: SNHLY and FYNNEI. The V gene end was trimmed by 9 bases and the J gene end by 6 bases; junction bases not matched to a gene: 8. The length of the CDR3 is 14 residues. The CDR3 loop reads CASRGTGIAGELFF. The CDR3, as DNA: TGTGCCAGTAGGGGGACAGGGATCGCCGGGGAGCTGTTTTTT.

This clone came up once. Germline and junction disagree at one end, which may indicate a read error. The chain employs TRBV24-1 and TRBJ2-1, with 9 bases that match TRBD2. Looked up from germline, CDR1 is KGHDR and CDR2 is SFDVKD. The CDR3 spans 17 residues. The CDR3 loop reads CAASDSASGEGRNEQFF. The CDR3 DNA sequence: TGTGCCGCCAGTGATTCCGCTAGCGGGGAAGGAAGGAATGAGCAGTTCTTC.

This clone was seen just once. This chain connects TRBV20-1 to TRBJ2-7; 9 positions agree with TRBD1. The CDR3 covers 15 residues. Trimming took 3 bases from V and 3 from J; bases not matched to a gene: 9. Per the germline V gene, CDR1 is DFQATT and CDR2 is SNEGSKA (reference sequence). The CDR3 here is CSASLTGGGGYEQYF. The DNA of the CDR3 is TGCAGTGCTAGTCTAACAGGGGGCGGGGGCTACGAGCAGTACTTC.

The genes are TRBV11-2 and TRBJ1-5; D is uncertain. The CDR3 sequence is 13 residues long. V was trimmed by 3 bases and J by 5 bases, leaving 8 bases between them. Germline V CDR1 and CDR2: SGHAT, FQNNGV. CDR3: CASSLEGDQPQHF. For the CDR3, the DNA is TGTGCCAGCAGCTTGGAGGGAGATCAGCCCCAGCATTTT.

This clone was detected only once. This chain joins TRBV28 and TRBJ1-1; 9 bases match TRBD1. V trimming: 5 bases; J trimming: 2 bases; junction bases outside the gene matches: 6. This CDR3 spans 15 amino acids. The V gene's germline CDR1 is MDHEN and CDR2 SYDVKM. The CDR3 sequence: CASSQQGARNTEAFF. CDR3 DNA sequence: TGTGCCAGCAGTCAACAGGGGGCTCGAAACACTGAAGCTTTCTTT.

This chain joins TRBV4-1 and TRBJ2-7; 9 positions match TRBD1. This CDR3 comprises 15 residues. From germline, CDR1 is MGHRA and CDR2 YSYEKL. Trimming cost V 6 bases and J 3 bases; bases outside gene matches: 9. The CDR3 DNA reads TGCGCCAGCAGTTCCCTCTGGGGACAGGGCTACGAGCAGTACTTC. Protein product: CASSSLWGQGYEQYF.

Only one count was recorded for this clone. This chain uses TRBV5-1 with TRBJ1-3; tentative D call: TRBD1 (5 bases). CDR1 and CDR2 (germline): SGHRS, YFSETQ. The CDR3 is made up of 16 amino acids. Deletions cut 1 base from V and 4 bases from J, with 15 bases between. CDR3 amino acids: CASSLRGDPGGNTIYF. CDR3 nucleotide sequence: TGCGCCAGCAGCTTGCGCGGGGACCCGGGCGGAAACACCATATATTTT.

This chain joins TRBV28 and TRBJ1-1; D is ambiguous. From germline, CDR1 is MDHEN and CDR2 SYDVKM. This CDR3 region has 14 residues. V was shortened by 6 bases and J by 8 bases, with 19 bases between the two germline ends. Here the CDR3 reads CASSPTDIPREAFF. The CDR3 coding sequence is TGTGCCAGCAGCCCAACAGATATCCCACGCGAAGCTTTCTTT.

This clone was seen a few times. CDR3 sequence (DNA): TGTGCCAGCAGCCAAGAATGGGCGGGTGAAGCTTTCTTT. This translates into CASSQEWAGEAFF. The rearrangement uses TRBV3-1 (or the pseudogene TRBV3-2) and TRBJ1-1; no clear D gene. The germline gives CDR1 LGHDT, CDR2 YNNKEL (reference sequence). Deletions cut 0 bases from V and 7 bases from J, with 9 bases between. There are 13 residues in the CDR3.

CDR3 residues: CASSPPGTGNFSPLHF. CDR3 sequence (DNA): TGTGCCAGCAGCCCCCCCGGGACAGGGAATTTTTCACCCCTCCACTTT. V and J are TRBV5-4 and TRBJ1-6; TRBD1 matches at 9 bases. Germline-derived CDR1 and CDR2 are SGHNT and YYREEE (reference sequence). The CDR3 runs to 16 residues. V lost 4 bases, J lost 9 bases, and 11 bases stayed unmatched.

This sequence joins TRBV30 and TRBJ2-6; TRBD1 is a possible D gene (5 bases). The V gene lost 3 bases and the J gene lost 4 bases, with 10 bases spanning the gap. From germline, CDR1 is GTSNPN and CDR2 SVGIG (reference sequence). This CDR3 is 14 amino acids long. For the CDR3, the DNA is TGTGCCTGGAGAGCAGGGCCCGGGGCCAACGTCCTGACTTTC. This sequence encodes CAWRAGPGANVLTF.

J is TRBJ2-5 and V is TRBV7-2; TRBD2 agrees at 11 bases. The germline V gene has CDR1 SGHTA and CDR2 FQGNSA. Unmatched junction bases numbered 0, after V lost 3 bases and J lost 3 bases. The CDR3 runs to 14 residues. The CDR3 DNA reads TGTGCCAGCAGCTTTAGCGGGGGGGAAGAGACCCAGTACTTC. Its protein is CASSFSGGEETQYF.

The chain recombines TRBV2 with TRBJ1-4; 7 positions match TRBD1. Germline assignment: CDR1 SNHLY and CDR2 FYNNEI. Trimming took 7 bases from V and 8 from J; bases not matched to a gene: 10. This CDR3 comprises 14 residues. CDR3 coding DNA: TGTGCCAGCAACCTACAGGGGTGGCACGAAAAACTGTTTTTT. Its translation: CASNLQGWHEKLFF.

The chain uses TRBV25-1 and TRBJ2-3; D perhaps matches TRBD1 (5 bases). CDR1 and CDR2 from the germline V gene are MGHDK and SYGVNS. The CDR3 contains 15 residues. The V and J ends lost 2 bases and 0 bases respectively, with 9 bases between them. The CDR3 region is CASSEQGSSTDTQYF. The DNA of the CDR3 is TGTGCCAGCAGTGAACAGGGCTCTAGCACAGATACGCAGTATTTT. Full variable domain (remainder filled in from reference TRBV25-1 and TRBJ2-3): EADIYQTPRYLVIGTGKKITLECSQTMGHDKMYWYQQDPGMELHLIHYSYGVNSTEKGDLSSESTVSRIRTEHFPLTLESARPSHTSQYLCASSEQGSSTDTQYFGPGTRLTVL.

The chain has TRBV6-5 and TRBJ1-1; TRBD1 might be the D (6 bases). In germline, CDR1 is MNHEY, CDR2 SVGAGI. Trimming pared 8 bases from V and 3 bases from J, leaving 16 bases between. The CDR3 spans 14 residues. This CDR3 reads CASHKGQSDTEAFF. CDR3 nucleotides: TGTGCCAGCCATAAAGGACAGTCGGACACTGAAGCTTTCTTT.